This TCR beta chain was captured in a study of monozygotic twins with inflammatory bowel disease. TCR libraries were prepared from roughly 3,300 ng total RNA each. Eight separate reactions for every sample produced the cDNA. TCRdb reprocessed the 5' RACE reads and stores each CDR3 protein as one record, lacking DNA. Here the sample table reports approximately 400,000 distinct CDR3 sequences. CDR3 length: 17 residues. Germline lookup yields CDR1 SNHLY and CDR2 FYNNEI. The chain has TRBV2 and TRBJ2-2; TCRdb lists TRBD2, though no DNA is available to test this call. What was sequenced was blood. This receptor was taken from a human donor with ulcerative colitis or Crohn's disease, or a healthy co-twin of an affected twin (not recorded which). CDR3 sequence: CASSGAERGGVTGELFF. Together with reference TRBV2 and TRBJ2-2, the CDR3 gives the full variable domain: EPEVTQTPSHQVTQMGQEVILRCVPISNHLYFYWYRQILGQKVEFLVSFYNNEISEKSEIFDDQFSVERPDGSNFTLKIRSTKLEDSAMYFCASSGAERGGVTGELFFGEGSRLTVL.